This T cell receptor beta chain was sequenced in a study of shared clonotypes between healthy human individuals. Naive CD8 cells, CD45RO-negative and positively selected for CCR7, excluded terminally differentiated effector memory CD45RA+ cells. The germline gives CDR1 ENHRY, CDR2 SYGVKD. The CDR3 is made up of 14 amino acids. The V end lost 0 bases, the J end lost 1 base, and 6 bases lay between the germline ends. Study-wide findings and caveats: Between four donors, naive CD4 clonotypes were shared at a level of around 4.9%. Sequencing depth was expected to influence donor clonotype sharing.

The assay was carried out at the deep level. In the original processing: Junction-only immunoSEQ sequences carried no quality scores, so filtering differed. Measured with immunoSEQ multiplex PCR; TCRdb has only the in-frame clones, and not every one. D and trimming were read from the DNA, whereas the V and J calls and clone size are those reported in that table. The data hold 1.5 million to 2.5 million clones, with less than 95% observed a single time. On this clone: Its specificity is not known.

The chain employs TRBV10-3 and TRBJ2-5; D is unresolved. The sequence was collected from a man in his late teens or twenties in good health. Sequenced material: naive CD8+ T cells sorted from blood. The CDR3 loop reads CAISESHVQETQYF. The CDR3 coding sequence is TGTGCCATCAGTGAGTCTCACGTCCAAGAGACCCAGTACTTC.